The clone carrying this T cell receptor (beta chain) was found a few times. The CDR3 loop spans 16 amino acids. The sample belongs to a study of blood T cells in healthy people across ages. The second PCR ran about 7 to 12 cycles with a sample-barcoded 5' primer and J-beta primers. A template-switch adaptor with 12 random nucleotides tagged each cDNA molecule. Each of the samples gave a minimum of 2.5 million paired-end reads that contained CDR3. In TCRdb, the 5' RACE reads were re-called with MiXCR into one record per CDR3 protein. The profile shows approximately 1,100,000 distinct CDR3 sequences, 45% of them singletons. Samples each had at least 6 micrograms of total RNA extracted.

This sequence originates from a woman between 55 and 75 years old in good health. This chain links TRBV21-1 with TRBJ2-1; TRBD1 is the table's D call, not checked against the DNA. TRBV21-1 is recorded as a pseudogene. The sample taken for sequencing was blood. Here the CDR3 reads CASRSGTTSSYNEQFF. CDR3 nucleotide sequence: TGTGCCAGCAGATCGGGGACAACGAGCTCCTACAATGAGCAGTTCTTC.